This T cell receptor (beta chain) was sequenced for a study of CD8 T cells in Susac syndrome. The CDR3 sequence is 9 residues long. Random hexamers were used to reverse transcribe an amount of 0.5 to 1 ug RNA. Each CDR3 protein gets one entry after TCRdb re-called the immunoSEQ multiplex PCR reads with MiXCR. The sample lists about 140,000 distinct CDR3 sequences, 95% occurring once. The origin of this receptor is a human donor with Susac syndrome. V usage is TRBV1 and J usage is TRBJ1-3. TRBV1 is marked as a pseudogene. The sequenced sample was CD4+ T cells from PBMCs. CDR3: CTSSSSIYF. For the CDR3, the DNA is TGCACCAGCAGCTCGTCGATATATTTT.